This T cell receptor (beta chain) was captured in a study of cytomegalovirus exposure and HLA in healthy donors. Germline V gives CDR1 SEHNR, CDR2 FQNEAQ (reference sequence). This CDR3 has 13 amino acids. V was clipped by 5 bases and J by 6 bases, with 14 bases between them. Study observations and caveats: CMV serostatus was the only immune exposure information that was available. Donors were assumed by presence/absence analyses to have roughly uniform sequencing depth.

In its sample, this clone was seen a few times. The antigen is undetermined. The primer mix had 60 Vbeta and 13 Jbeta primers. Using immunoSEQ multiplex PCR, the repertoire was profiled, and TCRdb retains in-frame clones only, with some absent. Of 80,000 or so clones listed, over 65% were seen once; the top ten hold 2.5% to 3%. This TCR derives from a man aged 45-65 years in good health and CMV-seropositive. The specimen sequenced was PBMCs. This rearrangement joins TRBV7-9 to TRBJ2-7; D ambiguous. CDR3: CASSLRGSREQYF. CDR3 coding DNA: TGTGCCAGCAGCCTTAGAGGCAGTCGCGAGCAGTACTTC.